The present TCR beta chain was sequenced within a study of T cells in Graves' hyperthyroidism and ophthalmopathy. General study points: Blood shared most expanded thyroid clonotypes above 0.001.

Germline values: CDR1 MDHEN, CDR2 SYDVKM. The CDR3 runs to 14 residues. V was shortened by 6 bases and J by 4 bases, with 15 bases between the two germline ends. Template material for amplifying TCR beta CDR3 regions consisted of RNA transcripts. The primer set for the first-round RT-PCR of the TCR CDR3 was HTBI. Via MiXCR, TCRdb re-called the multiplex PCR reads, giving one row per CDR3 protein. The sample yields approximately 590,000 distinct CDR3 sequences, approximately 14% seen once. The sample holds many counts of this clonotype. Its antigen is unknown. The source of this sequence is a woman in her 30s with Graves' hyperthyroidism. This rearrangement joins TRBV28 to TRBJ1-2; no clear D gene. The specimen sequenced was blood. The CDR3 DNA reads TGTGCCAGCAGGGACCCGCAAGGGTCCTATGGCTACACCTTC. This codes for CASRDPQGSYGYTF.